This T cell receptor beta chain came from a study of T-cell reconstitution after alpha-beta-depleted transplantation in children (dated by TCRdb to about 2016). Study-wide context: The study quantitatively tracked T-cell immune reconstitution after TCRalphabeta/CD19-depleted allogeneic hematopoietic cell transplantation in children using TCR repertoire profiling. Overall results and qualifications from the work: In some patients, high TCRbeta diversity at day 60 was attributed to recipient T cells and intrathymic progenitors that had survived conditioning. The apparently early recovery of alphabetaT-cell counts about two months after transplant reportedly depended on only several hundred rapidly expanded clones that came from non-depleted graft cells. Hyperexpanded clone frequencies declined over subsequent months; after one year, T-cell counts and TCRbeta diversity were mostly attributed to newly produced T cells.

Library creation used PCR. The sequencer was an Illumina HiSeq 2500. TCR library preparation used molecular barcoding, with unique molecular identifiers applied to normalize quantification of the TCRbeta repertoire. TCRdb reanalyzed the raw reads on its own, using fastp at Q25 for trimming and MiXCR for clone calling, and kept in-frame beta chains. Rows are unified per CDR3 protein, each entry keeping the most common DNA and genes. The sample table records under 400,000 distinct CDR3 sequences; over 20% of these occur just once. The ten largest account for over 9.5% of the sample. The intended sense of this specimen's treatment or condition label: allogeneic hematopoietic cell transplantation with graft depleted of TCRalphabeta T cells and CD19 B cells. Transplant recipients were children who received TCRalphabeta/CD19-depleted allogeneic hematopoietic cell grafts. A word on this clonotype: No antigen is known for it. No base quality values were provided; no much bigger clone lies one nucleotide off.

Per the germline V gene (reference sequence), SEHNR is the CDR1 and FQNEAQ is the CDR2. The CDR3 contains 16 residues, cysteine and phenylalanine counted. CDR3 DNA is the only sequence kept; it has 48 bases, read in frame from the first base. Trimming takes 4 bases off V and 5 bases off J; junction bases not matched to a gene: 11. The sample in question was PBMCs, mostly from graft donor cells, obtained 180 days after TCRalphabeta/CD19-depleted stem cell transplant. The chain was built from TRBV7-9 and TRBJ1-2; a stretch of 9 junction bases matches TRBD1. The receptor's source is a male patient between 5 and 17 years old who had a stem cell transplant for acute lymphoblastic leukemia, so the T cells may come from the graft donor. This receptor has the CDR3 CASSSLKGQGFYGYTF. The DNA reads TGTGCCAGCAGCTCCCTAAAAGGACAGGGGTTTTATGGCTACACCTTC.